This T cell receptor (beta chain) is drawn from a study of T cells after yellow fever vaccination. Germline loops: CDR1 SGHRS, CDR2 YFSETQ. J was trimmed by 10 bases and V by 4 bases; bases with no gene match: 7. CDR3 size: 12 residues. This clonotype has only a few counts. Antigen specificity is unknown. TCR cDNA, made by 5'RACE template switching, carried an added universal primer site and UMIs. A single record per CDR3 protein comes from TCRdb applying MiXCR to the 5' RACE reads. Among fewer than 650,000 distinct CDR3 sequences listed, 21% were seen once. Study results and limitations: Clones from primary vaccination mostly reappeared after the booster (96% CD4, roughly 87% CD8).

Specimen: PBMCs, collected roughly 20 days after the first yellow fever vaccination. The genes are TRBV5-1 and TRBJ1-1; 7 nucleotides align to TRBD1. The source is a man aged 18 to 30 who received the YFV17D yellow fever vaccine. CDR3 amino acids: CASSTQGLGAFF. CDR3 nucleotides: TGCGCCAGCAGCACACAGGGGTTGGGAGCTTTCTTT.